The 5 T cell receptor beta chains presented below share a single source sample, sequenced in a study of T cell repertoires in cytomegalovirus infection. The antigens of these receptors remain unknown. Using its own MiXCR run on the reads, TCRdb lists one record per CDR3 protein. This repertoire shows a few hundred thousand distinct CDR3 sequences, approximately 35% found once; its top ten account for roughly 14%. The sample consisted of cultured PBMCs, taken from culture after CMV antigen stimulation. All receptors derive from a human donor in good health (CMV status not recorded). Some clones in this sample may be carry-over from other donors' samples.

This clonotype has a handful of counts. The gene calls are TRBV6-6 and TRBJ1-4; D is unresolved. The V and J ends lost 6 bases and 8 bases respectively, with 10 bases between them. The V gene's germline CDR1 is MNHNY and CDR2 SVGAGI (reference sequence). This CDR3 has 12 residues. DNA of the CDR3: TGTGCCAGCAGAATCTCTGGGGAAAAACTGTTTTTT. Translation gives CASRISGEKLFF.

The V gene is TRBV6-2 or TRBV6-3, the J gene TRBJ1-3, with D tentatively TRBD1 (5 bases). The germline V gene has CDR1 MNHEY and CDR2 SVGEGT. The CDR3 sequence is 17 residues long. The germline V and J ends were trimmed by 2 bases and 4 bases, with 18 bases remaining between them. This CDR3 reads CASSYALTARLGNTIYF. CDR3 DNA: TGTGCCAGCAGTTACGCCTTGACAGCGCGATTGGGAAACACCATATATTTT.

The rearrangement uses TRBV18 and TRBJ2-1; 11 bases are shared with TRBD2. CDR1 and CDR2 from the germline V gene are KGHSH and LQKENI. V shed 5 bases and J 5 bases; nucleotides not matched to a gene: 2. CDR3 length: 14 residues. In DNA form, the CDR3 reads TGTGCCAGCTCATGGGGACTAGCGGACAATGAGCAGTTCTTC. Residues: CASSWGLADNEQFF.

This clonotype was seen only a few times. Being one base from a much bigger clone, this may be a read error. The genes are TRBV7-2 and TRBJ2-3; 7 nucleotides match TRBD2. The CDR3 has 14 amino acids. CDR1 is SGHTA, CDR2 FQGNSA, per germline. The V gene end was trimmed by 5 bases and the J gene end by 2 bases; junction bases not matched to a gene: 4. CDR3 bases: TGTGCCAGCAGCCCCAGACTAGCCACAGATACGCAGTATTTT. Residues: CASSPRLATDTQYF.

This clonotype has just a few counts. J is TRBJ1-1 and V is TRBV6-5; D is uncertain. CDR3 length: 19 amino acids. CDR1 MNHEY and CDR2 SVGAGI come from the germline V gene. Deletions cut 0 bases from V and 3 bases from J, with 23 bases between. The CDR3: CASSYSLLRAQLRDTEAFF. Written as DNA, the CDR3 is TGTGCCAGCAGTTACTCCCTTTTGCGGGCCCAGCTAAGGGACACTGAAGCTTTCTTT.